The T cell receptor beta chain described here comes from a study of blood T cell repertoires in COVID-19. Across the study: Whether acute or convalescent, the COVID-19 samples came from the United States, Italy and Spain. The cDNA or gDNA used as material had been derived from T cells, B-cell-depleted T cells, or PBMCs.

In the authors' workflow: The assay estimated nucleated cells by amplifying reference gene primers. Data came from immunoSEQ multiplex PCR; TCRdb stores just in-frame clones and leaves some out. V and J calls and clone size are those listed in that table; D and trimming were worked out from the DNA. The table records about 140,000 clones, 80% of them present only once. V was trimmed by 4 bases and J by 4 bases, leaving 14 bases between them. Per germline, CDR1 SGDLS and CDR2 YYNGEE. This CDR3 is built from 15 residues. The sequencing input was peripheral blood. V and J are TRBV9 and TRBJ2-2; D perhaps matches TRBD2 (6 bases). The receptor comes from a man in his 70s who had recovered from COVID-19. This CDR3 reads CASSPAGRATGELFF. In DNA, the CDR3 is TGTGCCAGCAGCCCAGCGGGCAGGGCCACCGGGGAGCTGTTTTTT. Full variable domain (remainder filled in from reference TRBV9 and TRBJ2-2): DSGVTQTPKHLITATGQRVTLRCSPRSGDLSVYWYQQSLDQGLQFLIQYYNGEERAKGNILERFSAQQFPDLHSELNLSSLELGDSALYFCASSPAGRATGELFFGEGSRLTVL.